Each of the 26 T cell receptor beta chains below was sequenced from the same sample in a study of cytotoxic CD8 clonotypes in ibrutinib-treated CLL. Profiled with immunoSEQ multiplex PCR; TCRdb holds only in-frame clones, not every one. This repertoire shows fewer than 400,000 clones, approximately 67% found once; its top ten account for roughly 6.3%. The specimen comprised PBMCs, sampled after 36 months of ibrutinib treatment. All receptors derive from a human donor with chronic lymphocytic leukemia.

Notes on this clone: One end of the junction does not line up with germline, which may come from a read error. J is TRBJ1-6 and V is TRBV7-9; D is uncertain. The germline CDR1 and CDR2 sequences are SEHNR and FQNEAQ (reference sequence). The length of the CDR3 is 15 residues. CDR3 loop: CASSLGSSYNSPLHF. CDR3 sequence (DNA): TGTGCCAGCAGTTTAGGGAGCTCCTATAATTCACCCCTCCACTTT.

The rearrangement joins TRBV25-1 to TRBJ2-7; D not resolved. Deletions cut 4 bases from V and 7 bases from J, with 11 bases between. Germline assignment: CDR1 MGHDK and CDR2 SYGVNS. CDR3 size: 12 residues. CDR3 in DNA: TGTGCCAGCAGTGGTCCTTTTCTAGAGCAGTACTTC. Its protein product is CASSGPFLEQYF.

The V gene is TRBV19, the J gene TRBJ2-1; TRBD1 or TRBD2 may be the D gene (5 bases each). The CDR3 has 11 amino acids. V shed 8 bases and J shed 8 bases, with 10 bases lying between them. Germline V lookup: CDR1 LNHDA, CDR2 SQIVND (reference sequence). The CDR3 DNA reads TGTGCCAGTGCAAGAGGGGATGAGCAGTTCTTC. Protein sequence: CASARGDEQFF.

The chain recombines TRBV5-4 with TRBJ1-2, with 11 bases lining up with TRBD1. V was clipped by 3 bases and J by 7 bases; unmatched bases: 8. This CDR3 contains 15 residues. Germline loops: CDR1 SGHNT, CDR2 YYREEE (reference sequence). CDR3 loop: CASSSYGQGAGGYTF. DNA for the CDR3: TGTGCCAGCAGCTCTTATGGACAGGGGGCCGGTGGCTACACCTTC.

Here the CDR3 reads CASSLDRFGTGLLAKNIQYF. CDR3 coding DNA: TGCGCCAGCAGCTTGGATAGGTTTGGGACAGGTTTGTTAGCCAAAAACATTCAGTACTTC. The J gene is TRBJ2-4, the V gene TRBV5-1; TRBD1 matches 8 bases. The CDR3 length is 20 residues. Germline values: CDR1 SGHRS, CDR2 YFSETQ. Trimming at V came to 0 bases and at J to 0 bases, leaving 14 bases not matched to a gene.

This CDR3 reads CASGVAFPGRGTYEQYF. The CDR3 coding sequence is TGCGCCAGCGGGGTAGCTTTCCCGGGACGGGGAACCTACGAGCAGTACTTC. The rearrangement links TRBV5-1 to TRBJ2-7; D tentatively reads TRBD1 or TRBD2 (5 bases each). V lost 7 bases and J lost 2, with 25 bases in between. This CDR3 is 17 amino acids long. Germline V gene lookup returns CDR1 SGHRS and CDR2 YFSETQ.

The chain joins TRBV5-1 to TRBJ2-3; D ambiguous. The CDR3 runs 17 residues. The ends were cut back, 4 bases at V and 0 bases at J, with 18 bases in the middle. CDR1 is SGHRS, CDR2 YFSETQ, per germline. The CDR3 reads CASSPGFAHSSTDTQYF. The CDR3 region has the DNA TGCGCCAGCAGCCCCGGCTTCGCCCATTCTAGCACAGATACGCAGTATTTT.

V is TRBV7-3 and J is TRBJ1-2; D is unresolved. Germline-derived CDR1 and CDR2 are SGHTA and FQGTGA. V lost 4 bases, J lost 6 bases, and 12 bases lay in between. This CDR3 comprises 13 residues. CDR3 nucleotide sequence: TGTGCCAGCAGCTCGGACCCAACAGATGGCTACACCTTC. Translation: CASSSDPTDGYTF. Variable domain in full (rest from reference TRBV7-3 and TRBJ1-2): GAGVSQTPSNKVTEKGKYVELRCDPISGHTALYWYRQSLGQGPEFLIYFQGTGAADDSGLPNDRFFAVRPEGSVSTLKIQRTERGDSAVYLCASSSDPTDGYTFGSGTRLTVV.

The CDR3 here is CASSQAQGAKNIQYF. The DNA of the CDR3 is TGCGCCAGCAGCCAAGCACAGGGGGCCAAAAACATTCAGTACTTC. The gene calls are TRBV4-3 and TRBJ2-4; 7 positions match TRBD1. The CDR3 is 15 residues long. V was pared by 1 base and J by 1 base, with 1 base of the junction left unmatched. Germline V gene lookup returns CDR1 LGHNA and CDR2 YSLEER.

This sequence joins TRBV6-4 and TRBJ1-1; D not resolved. CDR1 and CDR2 from the germline V gene are MRHNA and SNTAGT. The CDR3 runs 13 residues. V was cut by 3 bases and J by 1 base, with 6 bases left in between. The CDR3 loop reads CASSDTQNTEAFF. In nucleotides, the CDR3 is TGTGCCAGCAGTGATACACAGAACACTGAAGCTTTCTTT.

V usage is TRBV29-1 and J usage is TRBJ1-4, with a possible D match to TRBD1 (5 bases). This CDR3 comprises 14 residues. V was shortened by 6 bases and J by 4 bases, with 15 bases between the two germline ends. The germline CDR1 and CDR2 sequences are SQVTM and ANQGSEA. DNA of the CDR3: TGCAGCGTCCAAGACGTGGGGGGTAATGAAAAACTGTTTTTT. Amino acid sequence: CSVQDVGGNEKLFF.

The V and J genes are TRBV28 and TRBJ2-1; 7 bases are shared with TRBD1. The CDR3 loop spans 15 amino acids. Trimming removed 7 bases from V and 4 bases from J; junction bases left unmatched: 10. From germline, CDR1 is MDHEN and CDR2 SYDVKM. The CDR3 bases are TGTGCCAGCACCAAGGGGGACAGTTATTACAATGAGCAGTTCTTC. Protein product: CASTKGDSYYNEQFF.

J is TRBJ1-4 and V is TRBV2; 8 nucleotides align to TRBD1. The CDR3 has 18 amino acids. J gave up 2 bases and V 4 bases, and 12 bases lay outside the gene matches. Germline V gives CDR1 SNHLY, CDR2 FYNNEI. CDR3 in amino acids: CASSGYVAGGGTNEKLFF. The CDR3 bases are TGTGCCAGCAGTGGTTATGTAGCAGGGGGCGGGACTAATGAAAAACTGTTTTTT.

V gene TRBV6-6 combines with J gene TRBJ1-2, with 7 bases lining up with TRBD1. The CDR3 sequence is 14 residues long. Unmatched junction bases numbered 9, after V lost 6 bases and J lost 5 bases. CDR1 and CDR2 (germline): MNHNY, SVGAGI (reference sequence). For the CDR3, the DNA is TGTGCCAGCAGCAGCAGACAGGGCGGTTATGGCTACACCTTC. Amino acid sequence: CASSSRQGGYGYTF.

The rearrangement joins TRBV19 to TRBJ1-5; maybe TRBD1 (6 bases). The CDR3 covers 17 residues. V lost 4 bases and J 2 bases, leaving 18 bases between the germline ends. From germline, CDR1 is LNHDA and CDR2 SQIVND (reference sequence). This CDR3 is CASSRMDSWGGNQPQHF. CDR3 sequence (DNA): TGTGCCAGTAGTAGAATGGACAGTTGGGGGGGCAATCAGCCCCAGCATTTT.

This clone came up once. The V call is TRBV29-1, the J call TRBJ2-7; 13 bases agree with TRBD2. Per the germline V gene, CDR1 is SQVTM and CDR2 is ANQGSEA. The V segment lost 6 bases and the J segment 1 base; nucleotides outside the gene matches: 3. CDR3 length: 14 amino acids. This CDR3 is CSVLGLAGSYEQYF. The CDR3 DNA sequence: TGCAGCGTCCTGGGACTAGCGGGATCCTACGAGCAGTACTTC.

The chain recombines TRBV10-3 with TRBJ2-7, with no clear D. The germline V gene encodes CDR1 ENHRY and CDR2 SYGVKD. The CDR3 extends over 16 amino acids. V was clipped by 0 bases and J by 1 base, with 13 bases between them. CDR3: CAISESKPVSSYEQYF. For the CDR3, the DNA is TGTGCCATCAGTGAGTCGAAGCCGGTATCATCCTACGAGCAGTACTTC.

The chain recombines TRBV20-1 with TRBJ2-3; D is uncertain. V lost 3 bases to trimming and J lost 7 bases, with 8 bases between them. CDR1 and CDR2 from the germline V gene are DFQATT and SNEGSKA (reference sequence). The CDR3 spans 11 residues. Written as DNA, the CDR3 is TGCAGTGCTAGTCTTCTACATACGCAGTATTTT. Translated: CSASLLHTQYF.

This CDR3 is CASTSGRRYEQYF. The CDR3 region has the DNA TGTGCCAGCACTAGCGGGAGAAGGTACGAGCAGTACTTC. The chain joins TRBV28 to TRBJ2-7, with TRBD2 matching 10 bases. V lost 7 bases and J lost 4; bases outside the gene matches: 4. Germline assignment: CDR1 MDHEN and CDR2 SYDVKM. The CDR3 consists of 13 residues.

The chain recombines TRBV9 with TRBJ2-3; TRBD2 is a possible D gene (6 bases). Germline CDR1 SGDLS, CDR2 YYNGEE. Trimming took off 3 bases at V and 5 bases at J, with 10 bases between the two ends. CDR3 size: 13 residues. CDR3 in amino acids: CASSGDLGDTQYF. In DNA form, the CDR3 reads TGTGCCAGCAGCGGGGACTTAGGAGATACGCAGTATTTT.

This clone appeared a few times. V and J are TRBV14 and TRBJ1-2; a possible D gene is TRBD1 (6 bases). The ends were cut back, 1 base at V and 2 bases at J, with 8 bases in the middle. Per germline, CDR1 SGHDN and CDR2 FVKESK. The CDR3 covers 14 residues. CDR3 nucleotides: TGTGCCAGCAGCCAAGGGACAGCAAACTATGGCTACACCTTC. The encoded protein is CASSQGTANYGYTF.

The chain uses TRBV13 and TRBJ2-7; D gene unclear. This CDR3 region has 12 residues. Germline values: CDR1 PRHDT, CDR2 FYEKMQ (reference sequence). Trimming stripped 4 bases from V and 2 bases from J, with 6 bases between. The DNA for the CDR3 is TGTGCCAGCAGCTCTTACCCCTACGAGCAGTACTTC. This encodes CASSSYPYEQYF.

This clone was recorded only once. The chain uses TRBV19 and TRBJ2-3, with 7 bases aligning to TRBD1. The germline V gene encodes CDR1 LNHDA and CDR2 SQIVND (reference sequence). The length of the CDR3 is 15 residues. The trim removed 2 bases at V and 2 bases at J, leaving 4 bases unmatched. Here the CDR3 reads CASSIKGAFTDTQYF. As DNA, the CDR3 is TGTGCCAGTAGTATAAAGGGGGCCTTCACAGATACGCAGTATTTT.

Written as DNA, the CDR3 is TGTGCCAGCAGCGTCGCCCCCCCCGGGACAGGGGTTTCCTACGAGCAGTACTTC. The encoded protein is CASSVAPPGTGVSYEQYF. The chain employs TRBV9 and TRBJ2-7, with 10 nucleotides matching TRBD1. The CDR3 has 18 amino acids. Germline values: CDR1 SGDLS, CDR2 YYNGEE. V shed 2 bases, J shed 1 base, and the junction held 12 bases outside the gene matches.

The chain has TRBV18 and TRBJ2-7, with D perhaps TRBD1 (5 bases). Trimming shortened V by 6 bases and J by 0 bases, and 12 bases separated the two germline ends. Germline V gene sequence: CDR1 KGHSH, CDR2 LQKENI. CDR3 length equals 14 residues. CDR3 sequence reads: CASSDSYLSYEQYF. The CDR3, as DNA: TGTGCCAGCTCCGACAGCTACCTCTCCTACGAGCAGTACTTC.

V is TRBV18 and J is TRBJ2-7, with D uncertain. CDR1 KGHSH and CDR2 LQKENI come from the germline V gene. V lost 8 bases and J 0 bases, leaving 11 bases between the germline ends. The CDR3 is 13 amino acids. CDR3 sequence reads: CASTYGLSYEQYF. As DNA, the CDR3 is TGTGCCAGCACTTATGGGCTCTCCTACGAGCAGTACTTC.